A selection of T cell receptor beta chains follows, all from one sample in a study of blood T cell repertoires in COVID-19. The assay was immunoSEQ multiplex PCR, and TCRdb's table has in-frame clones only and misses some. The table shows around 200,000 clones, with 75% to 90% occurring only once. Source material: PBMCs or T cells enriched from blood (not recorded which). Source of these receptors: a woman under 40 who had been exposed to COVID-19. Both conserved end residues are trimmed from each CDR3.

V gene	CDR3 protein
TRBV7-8	ASSLTGTNEKLF
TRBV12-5	ASGLGEQEHYEQY
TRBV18	ASSRDRVGSNQPQH
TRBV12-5	ASGLITGGGNEKLF
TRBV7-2	ASSFAGGGVYNEQF
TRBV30	AWSSRYNSNQPQH
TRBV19	ASSLAQGDYGYT
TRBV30	ALGRESYGYT
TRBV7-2	ASSPPGQGYSPLH
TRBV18	ASSTFQGADEQY
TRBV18	ASSLRQGWTSPLH
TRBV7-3	ASSLDPRQQGTSFNEQF
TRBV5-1	ASSLAGGSPNYGYT
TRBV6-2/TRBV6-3	ASSPQGQGATNEKLF
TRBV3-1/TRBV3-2	ASSRAGGPPGANVLT
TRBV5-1	ASSSQETQY
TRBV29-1	SAYMNTEAF
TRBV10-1	ASSESRGSTYNEQF
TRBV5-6	ASSSPGTPNTGELF
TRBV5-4	ASSHGGVGDGETQY
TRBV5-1	ASSLRGGTYEQY
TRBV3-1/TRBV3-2	ASSQSFYDYT
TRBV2	ASRRGRFGGGFNEQF
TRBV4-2	ASSQISGGEPYEQY
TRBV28	ASSSTGAGANVLT